This record concerns one T cell receptor beta chain sequence. Its antigen is not known. CDR1 is SQVTM, CDR2 ANQGSEA, per germline. Trimming took 7 bases from V and 4 from J, leaving 13 bases between them. The CDR3 contains 12 residues. These data are taken from a study of shared clonotypes between healthy human individuals. Across the whole study: The composition of the donors was two women and a few men aged 18 to 49.

Study-wide results and caveats: Sampling used blood alone; tissue repertoires probably differ.

Genomic DNA belonging to each subset was distributed in equal measure over several immunoSEQ plates. Profiled with immunoSEQ multiplex PCR; TCRdb holds only in-frame clones, not every one. The data contain hundreds of thousands of clones, around 77% of them seen just once; the ten biggest clones take up around 13%. J is TRBJ1-1 and V is TRBV29-1; D gene unclear. The receptor was derived from a woman aged 40 to 50 in good health. Some clones in this sample may be carry-over from other donors' samples. Sequenced input: PBMCs. CDR3 sequence reads: CSAQGWVTEAFF. CDR3 coding DNA: TGCAGCGCACAAGGATGGGTCACTGAAGCTTTCTTT.